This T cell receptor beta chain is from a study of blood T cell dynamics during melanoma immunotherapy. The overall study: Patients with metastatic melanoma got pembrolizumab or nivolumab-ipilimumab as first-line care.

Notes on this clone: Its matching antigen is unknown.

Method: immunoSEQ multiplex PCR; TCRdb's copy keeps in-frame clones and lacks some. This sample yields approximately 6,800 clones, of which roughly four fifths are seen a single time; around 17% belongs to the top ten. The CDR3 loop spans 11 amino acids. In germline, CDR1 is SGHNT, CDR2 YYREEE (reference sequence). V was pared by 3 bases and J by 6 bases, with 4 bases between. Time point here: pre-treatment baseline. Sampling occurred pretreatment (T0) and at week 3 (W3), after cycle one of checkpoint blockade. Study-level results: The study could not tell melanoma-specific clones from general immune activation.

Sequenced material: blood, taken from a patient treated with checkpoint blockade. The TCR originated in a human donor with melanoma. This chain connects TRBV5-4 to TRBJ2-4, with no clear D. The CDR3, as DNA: TGTGCCAGCAGCTATGGAAACATTCAGTACTTC. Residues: CASSYGNIQYF. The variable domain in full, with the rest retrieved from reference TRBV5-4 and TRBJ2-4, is ETGVTQSPTHLIKTRGQQVTLRCSSQSGHNTVSWYQQALGQGPQFIFQYYREEENGRGNFPPRFSGLQFPNYSSELNVNALELDDSALYLCASSYGNIQYFGAGTRLSVL.